This paragraph covers one TCR beta chain sequence. There is no known antigen for this receptor. Base qualities are missing; no much larger clone stands one base away. The immunoSEQ Assay, a bias-controlled multiplex PCR, was used to amplify TCRbeta CDR3 regions from genomic DNA. Per the source publication's procedure: The number of nucleated cells in each sample was estimated from the amplification of reference gene primers within the assay. Sequence reads were collapsed and filtered to measure the absolute abundance of every unique TCRbeta CDR3 rearrangement. For each sample, productive Simpson clonality was calculated as the square root of Simpson's diversity index across productive rearrangements. Held by TCRdb, this immuneACCESS table contains in-frame sequences only and omits some clones. Under half of the omission traces to an unresolved V gene where checked; the cause of the rest is unknown. The DNA gave D and trimming, while V, J and clone size come from that table. This sample gives 430,000 or so clones in total; roughly 88% of them show up just once. Approximately 1.3% of the sample lies in the top ten.

The data originate from a study of blood T cell repertoires in COVID-19 (dated by TCRdb to 2018 to 2020). A note on the overall study: Collaborator samples came from the United States, Italy and Spain and covered acute and convalescent phases of COVID-19. The prospective study material was composed of cDNA or gDNA derived from T cells, B-cell-depleted T cells, or PBMCs. Deeply sampled blood TCRbeta repertoires from subjects exposed to, actively infected with, or recovered from COVID-19 were included in the dataset. The repertoires were released in a freely available public database meant as a resource for research on the immune response to SARS-CoV-2. The samples were drawn from two sources: the first 160 participants of the ongoing ImmuneRACE study, and fewer than 1,500 subjects contributed by 6 global collaborators. A de-identified subject ID, COVID-19 status, age in years and sex were almost always included in the sample metadata. Where available, HLA class I and class II types were obtained from metadata supplied by the sample provider rather than from assay-based typing.

From a lookup of the germline V gene, CDR1 and CDR2 are SGHAT and FQNNGV. The CDR3, cysteine through phenylalanine, is 13 amino acids long. Just the 39-base CDR3 DNA is kept, in frame starting at base 1. V ends up 5 bases short and J 5 bases short, with an unmatched junction base count of 4. Participants in the prospective study were enrolled through a virtual design, were aged roughly 18 to 100 years, and lived in some 24 United States geographic areas. To assign participants to cohorts, the prospective study relied on clinical history that participants themselves reported in a screening survey and a study questionnaire. Exposed participants were defined as having been in contact with someone with a PCR-confirmed or clinician-diagnosed COVID-19 case within 2 weeks of study entry. In the prospective study, whole blood, serum and a nasopharyngeal or oropharyngeal swab were collected from each participant by mobile phlebotomists. Over a roughly 2-month period, participants in the prospective study had the option of providing additional blood draws and questionnaires. Before DNA extraction, blood samples from the prospective study were shipped at room temperature or frozen.

The full study reports these points: Clinical and demographic metadata were provided uncurated, with the amount varying by source and participant.

The chain is assembled from TRBV11-2 and TRBJ2-7, and 9 junctional nucleotides match TRBD1. The sequence derives from a woman aged 18-29 years who had been exposed to COVID-19. Sequenced input: PBMCs or T cells enriched from blood (not recorded which). The CDR3 region: CASSVTGGHEQYF. The DNA sequence follows: TGTGCCAGCAGCGTGACAGGGGGACACGAGCAGTACTTC.